The clone carrying this T cell receptor beta chain was seen only a few times. TCRdb keeps only in-frame clones here, not all; method: immunoSEQ multiplex PCR. The sample has about 260,000 clones, about 90% seen once. These data are taken from a study of blood T cell repertoires in COVID-19. Study context: T cells, B-cell-depleted T cells, or PBMCs supplied cDNA or gDNA.

V was cut by 4 bases and J by 1 base, with 10 bases left in between. The CDR3 has 14 residues. Germline values: CDR1 SGHDN, CDR2 FVKESK. The chain carries TRBV14 and TRBJ1-1; D is unresolved. This receptor was obtained from a woman in her thirties or forties with acute or convalescent COVID-19. Sequenced sample: peripheral blood. CDR3: CASSLLAGNTEAFF. The CDR3 DNA is TGTGCCAGCAGCCTCCTAGCCGGGAACACTGAAGCTTTCTTT.